The 26 T cell receptor beta chains reported below all come from one sample, sequenced in a study of blood T cell repertoires in COVID-19. TCRdb's table, derived via immunoSEQ multiplex PCR, lists solely in-frame clones and lacks some. The table shows nearly 80,000 clones, with approximately 90% occurring only once. Source material: peripheral blood. All receptors come from a woman of 80 years or more with acute or convalescent COVID-19.

J is TRBJ2-1 and V is TRBV4-3; 7 positions match TRBD2. V shed 3 bases and J 6 bases; nucleotides not matched to a gene: 8. Germline V gene lookup returns CDR1 LGHNA and CDR2 YSLEER. The CDR3 runs 15 residues. DNA for the CDR3: TGCGCCAGCAGCCAGGCATGGGGGGGGGTCAATGAGCAGTTCTTC. Its translation is CASSQAWGGVNEQFF.

The rearrangement links TRBV2 to TRBJ2-5, with 13 bases that match TRBD2. Germline trimming cut 7 bases from V and 2 bases from J; bases unmatched to any gene: 4. Per germline, CDR1 SNHLY and CDR2 FYNNEI. This CDR3 is built from 15 residues. In DNA, the CDR3 is TGTGCCAGCAAGGGACTAGCGGGGCAGCAAGAGACCCAGTACTTC. Its protein is CASKGLAGQQETQYF.

CDR3 region: CATSRDPVTGAEQYF. The CDR3 nucleotides read TGTGCCACCAGCAGAGATCCGGTGACAGGGGCCGAGCAGTACTTC. The chain links TRBV15 to TRBJ2-7; TRBD1 agrees at 8 bases. The CDR3 contains 15 residues. V dropped 0 bases and J dropped 6; count of bases not matched to a gene: 7. Germline loops: CDR1 LNHNV, CDR2 YYDKDF (reference sequence).

The chain joins TRBV24-1 to TRBJ2-7; 9 nucleotides match TRBD1. CDR1 and CDR2 (germline): KGHDR, SFDVKD. J was trimmed by 6 bases and V by 5 bases; bases with no gene match: 7. There are 14 residues in the CDR3. Here the CDR3 reads CATSGPGTGFEQYF. Here the CDR3 DNA reads TGTGCCACCAGTGGCCCCGGGACAGGGTTCGAGCAGTACTTC.

As regards this clone: In the same sample, other DNA sequences code for this CDR3. The rearrangement joins TRBV6-5 to TRBJ1-1; maybe TRBD1 (5 bases). The germline V and J ends were trimmed by 9 bases and 1 base, with 12 bases remaining between them. Germline CDR1 reads MNHEY; CDR2 reads SVGAGI. CDR3 size: 13 residues. In DNA form, the CDR3 reads TGTGCCAGTTCATGGGGCCAGAACACTGAAGCTTTCTTT. Translated, it gives CASSWGQNTEAFF.

The gene calls are TRBV7-9 and TRBJ1-6, with D maybe TRBD1 (6 bases). With 6 bases removed from V and 10 bases from J, the gap between germline ends came to 16 bases. The V gene's germline CDR1 is SEHNR and CDR2 FQNEAQ (reference sequence). The CDR3 sequence is 14 residues long. The CDR3 nucleotides are TGTGCCAGCAGACCTACAGGGTTAGGATCACCCCTCCACTTT. This sequence encodes CASRPTGLGSPLHF.

The V and J genes are TRBV5-1 and TRBJ1-1; 8 bases fit TRBD1. The ends lost 4 bases at V and 1 base at J; junction bases unmatched: 6. Germline CDR1 and CDR2: SGHRS and YFSETQ. The CDR3 runs to 15 residues. The CDR3 loop is CASSAGTGSNTEAFF. DNA of the CDR3: TGCGCCAGCAGCGCCGGGACAGGATCGAACACTGAAGCTTTCTTT.

The rearrangement joins TRBV5-1 to TRBJ2-1, with D perhaps matching TRBD2 (5 bases). Trimming removed 6 bases at V and 9 bases at J, with 16 bases between. Germline assignment: CDR1 SGHRS and CDR2 YFSETQ. There are 13 residues in the CDR3. The CDR3 reads CASNDGSRGEQFF. In nucleotides, the CDR3 is TGCGCCAGCAACGACGGTAGTCGGGGTGAGCAGTTCTTC. Supplemented by reference TRBV5-1 and TRBJ2-1, the full variable domain reads KAGVTQTPRYLIKTRGQQVTLSCSPISGHRSVSWYQQTPGQGLQFLFEYFSETQRNKGNFPGRFSGRQFSNSRSEMNVSTLELGDSALYLCASNDGSRGEQFFGPGTRLTVL.

The chain's CDR3 is CASSLQRQATNEKLFF. DNA for the CDR3: TGTGCCAGCAGCTTACAAAGACAGGCAACTAATGAAAAACTGTTTTTT. The chain links TRBV7-8 to TRBJ1-4; perhaps TRBD1 as D (6 bases). V gave up 2 bases and J gave up 0 bases, with 10 bases separating them. This CDR3 is built from 16 residues. CDR1 SGHVS and CDR2 FQNEAQ come from the germline V gene.

The chain carries TRBV5-1 and TRBJ2-7; D is possibly TRBD2 (6 bases). CDR1 SGHRS and CDR2 YFSETQ come from the germline V gene. V was cut by 5 bases and J by 4 bases, with 7 bases left in between. CDR3 length equals 11 residues. CDR3 sequence: CASRREYEQYF. The CDR3 coding sequence is TGCGCCAGCAGACGGGAGTACGAGCAGTACTTC. The variable domain in full, with the rest retrieved from reference TRBV5-1 and TRBJ2-7, is KAGVTQTPRYLIKTRGQQVTLSCSPISGHRSVSWYQQTPGQGLQFLFEYFSETQRNKGNFPGRFSGRQFSNSRSEMNVSTLELGDSALYLCASRREYEQYFGPGTRLTVT.

This sequence joins TRBV18 and TRBJ1-1; 7 bases map to TRBD1. The junction had 7 bases not matched to a gene; V was cut back by 2 bases and J by 4 bases. This CDR3 contains 15 residues. Germline V gives CDR1 KGHSH, CDR2 LQKENI. The CDR3 is CASSPRQGDFTEAFF. The CDR3 DNA is TGTGCCAGCTCACCAAGGCAGGGGGACTTCACTGAAGCTTTCTTT.

CDR3 in DNA: TGTGCCAGCAGTGAATCCCTTTATGGCTACACCTTC. Translation: CASSESLYGYTF. The chain is built from TRBV2 and TRBJ1-2; D call uncertain. Trimming removed 2 bases from V and 5 bases from J, with 6 bases in between. This CDR3 has 12 amino acids. Germline V gives CDR1 SNHLY, CDR2 FYNNEI.

V and J are TRBV25-1 and TRBJ1-2; D possibly corresponds to TRBD1 (6 bases). This CDR3 is 15 amino acids long. Germline V gives CDR1 MGHDK, CDR2 SYGVNS. Trimming took 2 bases from V and 6 from J, leaving 16 bases between them. Here the CDR3 reads CASSEHGQTTNGYTF. As DNA, the CDR3 is TGTGCCAGCAGTGAACACGGACAGACCACGAATGGCTACACCTTC.

The chain is built from TRBV6-5 and TRBJ2-7; possibly TRBD1 for D (6 bases). In germline, CDR1 is MNHEY, CDR2 SVGAGI. V lost 5 bases and J lost 4, with 15 bases in between. The CDR3 covers 14 residues. DNA of the CDR3: TGTGCCAGCAGTCGCCCGGGACATATATACGAGCAGTACTTC. This codes for CASSRPGHIYEQYF.

The chain is built from TRBV2 and TRBJ1-1; tentatively, D is TRBD1 (5 bases). Deletions cut 2 bases from V and 3 bases from J, with 13 bases between. The CDR3 sequence is 15 residues long. The germline V gene has CDR1 SNHLY and CDR2 FYNNEI. The CDR3 DNA reads TGTGCCAGCAGTGAAACGGGCAGGGCATACACTGAAGCTTTCTTT. Translation: CASSETGRAYTEAFF. Full variable domain (missing parts from reference TRBV2 and TRBJ1-1): EPEVTQTPSHQVTQMGQEVILRCVPISNHLYFYWYRQILGQKVEFLVSFYNNEISEKSEIFDDQFSVERPDGSNFTLKIRSTKLEDSAMYFCASSETGRAYTEAFFGQGTRLTVV.

This chain uses TRBV29-1 with TRBJ2-3; tentatively, D is TRBD1 (5 bases). Per the germline V gene, CDR1 is SQVTM and CDR2 is ANQGSEA. The CDR3 totals 14 residues. V lost 7 bases and J lost 6, with 20 bases in between. The CDR3 here is CSELDTAMGDTQYF. CDR3 sequence (DNA): TGCAGCGAATTGGACACCGCTATGGGGGATACGCAGTATTTT.

Written as DNA, the CDR3 is TGTGCCAGCAGTACACCCGGGACAGGGAATTCACCCCTCCACTTT. This encodes CASSTPGTGNSPLHF. V and J are TRBV28 and TRBJ1-6; 9 bases align to TRBD1. The CDR3 is 15 residues long. Germline values: CDR1 MDHEN, CDR2 SYDVKM. The J segment lost 7 bases and the V segment lost 5 bases, leaving 6 bases of the junction unmatched. Combining the CDR3 with reference TRBV28 and TRBJ1-6 gives the whole variable domain DVKVTQSSRYLVKRTGEKVFLECVQDMDHENMFWYRQDPGLGLRLIYFSYDVKMKEKGDIPEGYSVSREKKERFSLILESASTNQTSMYLCASSTPGTGNSPLHFGNGTRLTVT.

CDR3 sequence reads: CASSVTGVTGELFF. DNA of the CDR3: TGTGCCAGCAGCGTTACAGGGGTCACCGGGGAGCTGTTTTTT. The chain joins TRBV9 to TRBJ2-2; TRBD1 matches at 7 bases. Germline V gene sequence: CDR1 SGDLS, CDR2 YYNGEE. J gave up 4 bases and V 2 bases, and 2 bases lay outside the gene matches. There are 14 residues in the CDR3.

This chain's CDR3 is CASSQDRRGGNWQETQYF. CDR3 in DNA: TGCGCCAGCAGCCAAGATCGGCGGGGAGGGAATTGGCAAGAGACCCAGTACTTC. The V gene is TRBV4-1, the J gene TRBJ2-5; TRBD2 aligns across 7 bases. The CDR3 contains 18 residues. The germline V gene has CDR1 MGHRA and CDR2 YSYEKL. J gave up 2 bases and V 0 bases, and 12 bases lay outside the gene matches.

The chain links TRBV6-5 to TRBJ2-1; TRBD2 might be the D (5 bases). Trimming stripped 3 bases from V and 10 bases from J, with 13 bases between. CDR3 length: 13 amino acids. Germline assignment: CDR1 MNHEY and CDR2 SVGAGI. CDR3 region: CASSYGSGWEQFF. CDR3 nucleotides: TGTGCCAGCAGTTATGGATCGGGATGGGAGCAGTTCTTC.

The chain couples TRBV7-9 to TRBJ2-7, with D maybe TRBD1 (6 bases). This CDR3 is built from 14 residues. The V gene's germline CDR1 is SEHNR and CDR2 FQNEAQ (reference sequence). V lost 1 base to trimming and J lost 2 bases, with 9 bases between them. The CDR3 spells CASSLEGTTYEQYF. CDR3 coding DNA: TGTGCCAGCAGCTTAGAGGGGACAACCTACGAGCAGTACTTC.

This clone was seen only once. The CDR3 coding sequence is TGTGCCAGCAGTCCCCAGTTTAATGAGCAGTTCTTC. This gives the protein CASSPQFNEQFF. This chain connects TRBV28 to TRBJ2-1; D remains unclear. Germline loops: CDR1 MDHEN, CDR2 SYDVKM. This CDR3 spans 12 amino acids. The V end lost 5 bases, the J end lost 7 bases, and 9 bases lay between the germline ends.

The chain carries TRBV29-1 and TRBJ2-5; D gene uncertain. The CDR3 has 13 amino acids. Germline CDR1 is SQVTM and CDR2 is ANQGSEA. Trimming stripped 0 bases from V and 7 bases from J, with 12 bases between. The CDR3 DNA sequence: TGCAGCGTTGAAGATGAGATCAGAGGGACCCAGTACTTC. This codes for CSVEDEIRGTQYF.

The chain recombines TRBV5-6 with TRBJ2-7, with 10 bases identical to TRBD2. Germline V lookup: CDR1 SGHDT, CDR2 YYEEEE. The CDR3 covers 16 residues. V trimming: 0 bases; J trimming: 4 bases; junction bases outside the gene matches: 7. The CDR3, as DNA: TGTGCCAGCAGCTTGGTCCCTAGCGGGAGAACATACGAGCAGTACTTC. Protein product: CASSLVPSGRTYEQYF. Using reference TRBV5-6 and TRBJ2-7 for the parts outside the CDR3, the full variable domain is DAGVTQSPTHLIKTRGQQVTLRCSPKSGHDTVSWYQQALGQGPQFIFQYYEEEERQRGNFPDRFSGHQFPNYSSELNVNALLLGDSALYLCASSLVPSGRTYEQYFGPGTRLTVT.

This sequence joins TRBV9 and TRBJ2-1, with 7 nucleotides matching TRBD2. In germline, CDR1 is SGDLS, CDR2 YYNGEE. This CDR3 has 16 amino acids. After removal of 2 bases from V and 3 bases from J, the junction contained 8 bases not matched to a gene. The chain's CDR3 is CASSVEGRAYYNEQFF. The CDR3 DNA sequence: TGTGCCAGCAGCGTGGAGGGGAGGGCCTACTACAATGAGCAGTTCTTC.

The chain has TRBV12-3 or TRBV12-4 and TRBJ1-2; D ambiguous. Trimming removed 2 bases from V and 4 bases from J, with 8 bases in between. The CDR3 has 13 amino acids. CDR3 in amino acids: CASSLSVSYGYTF. The DNA of the CDR3 is TGTGCCAGCAGTTTATCGGTTAGCTATGGCTACACCTTC.